This T cell receptor beta chain was captured in a study of CD8+ T cells in alopecia areata. The CDR3 consists of 12 residues. Trimming cost V 3 bases and J 7 bases; bases outside gene matches: 5. Germline V gives CDR1 SQVTM, CDR2 ANQGSEA. The sequencing template was cDNA reverse transcribed from extracted RNA. Assay used: immunoSEQ multiplex PCR; TCRdb lists only in-frame clones, some missing. The sample yields under 250,000 clones, more than 45% seen once. Treatment denoted: oral pan-JAK inhibitor, 5-10 mg twice daily. The material sequenced was CD4+ T cells sorted from blood, taken at week 4, from a patient treated with tofacitinib. This rearrangement joins TRBV29-1 to TRBJ1-2; 7 bases fit TRBD1. The receptor's source is a human donor with alopecia areata. In nucleotides, the CDR3 is TGCAGCGTTGATCAGGGGGAGGGTGGCTACACCTTC. Residues: CSVDQGEGGYTF.